This paragraph reports one T cell receptor beta chain. What it binds is unknown. The ends were cut back, 0 bases at V and 1 base at J, with 10 bases in the middle. CDR3 length: 15 residues. Germline V CDR1 and CDR2: SGHDT, YYEEEE. For TCRbeta, the library was prepared with unique molecular identifiers. TCRdb used MiXCR to reprocess the PCR reads, holding one entry per CDR3 protein. The profile shows more than 200,000 distinct CDR3 sequences, about 25% of them singletons. This sample was included in a study of T-cell reconstitution after alpha-beta-depleted transplantation in children. Study results and caveats: Newly made T cells mostly supplied T-cell counts and diversity one year after transplant. Some patients owed their high day-60 TCRbeta diversity to surviving recipient T cells and thymic progenitors. In patients about two months after transplant, alpha-beta T cells reportedly arose from several hundred expanded graft clones.

Here the sequenced sample was PBMCs, taken before TCRalphabeta/CD19-depleted stem cell transplant. This TCR derives from a girl aged 2-10 years with Fanconi anemia, due to receive a stem cell transplant. The chain joins TRBV5-6 to TRBJ1-1; D is uncertain. The CDR3 sequence is CASSLAPTANTEAFF. As DNA, the CDR3 is TGTGCCAGCAGCTTGGCCCCCACAGCGAACACTGAAGCTTTCTTT. Variable domain in full (rest from reference TRBV5-6 and TRBJ1-1): DAGVTQSPTHLIKTRGQQVTLRCSPKSGHDTVSWYQQALGQGPQFIFQYYEEEERQRGNFPDRFSGHQFPNYSSELNVNALLLGDSALYLCASSLAPTANTEAFFGQGTRLTVV.